Following are 2 T cell receptor beta chains from one sample sequenced in a study of cytomegalovirus exposure and HLA in healthy donors. Generated by immunoSEQ multiplex PCR, the TCRdb table keeps only in-frame clones and is missing some. The data contain around 260,000 clones, about 90% of them seen just once; the ten biggest clones take up 3% to 3.5%. Sequenced: PBMCs. These TCRs come from a woman aged 30 to 39 in good health and CMV-seronegative.

This chain links TRBV7-2 with TRBJ1-2; TRBD1 aligns across 8 bases. The germline CDR1 and CDR2 sequences are SGHTA and FQGNSA. The CDR3 runs to 12 residues. Trimming at V came to 5 bases and at J to 8 bases, leaving 4 bases not matched to a gene. CDR3 sequence reads: CASSQTGVGYTF. The CDR3 DNA follows: TGTGCCAGCAGCCAGACAGGGGTGGGCTACACCTTC. Using reference TRBV7-2 and TRBJ1-2 for the parts outside the CDR3, the full variable domain is GAGVSQSPSNKVTEKGKDVELRCDPISGHTALYWYRQSLGQGLEFLIYFQGNSAPDKSGLPSDRFSAERTGGSVSTLTIQRTQQEDSAVYLCASSQTGVGYTFGSGTRLTVV.

The CDR3 is CASSLDGEQYF. The CDR3 nucleotides are TGTGCCAGCAGCTTAGACGGCGAGCAGTACTTC. This chain links TRBV13 with TRBJ2-7, with D hard to call. V was shortened by 1 base and J by 6 bases, with 4 bases between the two germline ends. The CDR3 sequence is 11 residues long. CDR1 is PRHDT, CDR2 FYEKMQ, per germline (reference sequence).